The T cell receptor (beta chain) under discussion was sequenced for a study of T cell repertoires in cytomegalovirus infection (dated by TCRdb to about 2019). As for the study more broadly: Because public TCR beta signatures pointed to carriage of CMV infection together with the matching HLA type, the HLA type of each donor mattered for the analysis.

CDR1 LNHDA and CDR2 SQIVND are derived from the germline V gene (reference sequence). Including the terminal cysteine and phenylalanine, the CDR3 comprises 16 residues. The only DNA kept is the CDR3, 48 bases in frame from the first base. Trimming leaves V shorter by 6 bases and J shorter by 7 bases, with the junction holding 13 bases beyond the gene matches. This clonotype was observed a few times. Its antigen has not been determined. No much larger clonotype is one base removed from it; base qualities were not supplied. Summary of the overall study and its limitations: The ex vivo response was dominated by HLA-C-restricted CMV-specific TCR beta clonotypes, which also provided the single most frequent clonotype in two of eight donors. In both this cohort and an independent approximately 370-donor cohort, the cumulative frequency of public TCR beta family members distinguished carriers of CMV infection plus the relevant HLA type.

The reads were generated on an Illumina HiSeq 1500. TCRdb passed the public sequencing reads through fastp at Q25 and MiXCR, retaining productive beta sequences. Rows with a matching CDR3 protein are joined into one entry that keeps the most common DNA and genes. This sample has roughly 760,000 distinct CDR3 sequences in its table, and about 40% of those were observed once. Of the sample, 2.5% to 3% falls within the top ten clones. This receptor was taken from a human donor in good health (CMV status not recorded). Some clones in this sample may be carry-over from other donors' samples. This chain joins TRBV19 to TRBJ2-1; 9 central nucleotides agree with TRBD1. Sequenced material: PBMCs. This receptor carries the CDR3 CASSTAGTGSKNEQFF. In nucleotides, the sequence is TGTGCCAGTAGCACTGCCGGGACAGGGTCAAAGAATGAGCAGTTCTTC.